The 29 T cell receptor beta chains below all came from one sample that was sequenced in a study of vaccination effects on CD4 cells after COVID-19 (dated by TCRdb to the early 2020s). These receptors' antigens are unknown. Receptors were amplified or captured by the immunoSEQ multiplex PCR assay. Not all clones reach the TCRdb copy of this immuneACCESS table, which keeps in-frame sequences only. Checked studies attribute under half of the gap to unresolved V genes and leave the rest unexplained. Recorded for this sample are 70,000 to 75,000 clones; roughly 70% of them occurred a single time. The top ten clonotypes cover 4% of the sample. To identify antigen-specific CD4+ T cell clonotypes by their expansion, the ViraFEST assay first stimulated PBMC with viral peptide pools and then applied TCR sequencing. After more than nine days of culture, CD4+ T cells were isolated with the EasySep CD4+ T cell isolation kit. Negative nucleocapsid antibody results before and after vaccination confirmed that the healthy vaccine recipients had no prior SARS-CoV-2 infection.

Here the sequenced sample was CD4+ T cells from PBMCs cultured with HCoV-OC43 spike peptides, taken before COVID-19 vaccination. According to the study, the label for this sample's cell subset or site signals: HCoV-OC43 spike overlapping peptide pool stimulation. These receptor sequences come from a human donor who received a COVID-19 vaccine.

This chain joins TRBV19 and TRBJ1-2; D remains unclear. This CDR3 region has 15 residues. Per germline, CDR1 LNHDA and CDR2 SQIVND (reference sequence). The germline V and J ends were trimmed by 2 bases and 1 base, with 11 bases remaining between them. CDR3 protein: CASSILDGYNYGYTF. The CDR3 nucleotides are TGTGCCAGTAGTATACTAGACGGTTATAACTATGGCTACACCTTC.

In DNA, the CDR3 is TGTGCCAGCAGCCAAGCTCAGGGACGGAGGACAGATACGCAGTATTTT. Its protein is CASSQAQGRRTDTQYF. V is TRBV3-1 (or the pseudogene TRBV3-2) and J is TRBJ2-3; D assignment may be TRBD1 or TRBD2 (5 bases each). V shed 1 base and J shed 3 bases, with 14 bases lying between them. CDR1 and CDR2 (germline): LGHDT, YNNKEL (reference sequence). This CDR3 comprises 16 residues.

The chain couples TRBV5-1 to TRBJ1-6, with 8 bases that match TRBD1. This CDR3 has 15 residues. With V trimmed by 4 bases and J by 8 bases, 8 bases remained unmatched. Germline lookup yields CDR1 SGHRS and CDR2 YFSETQ. CDR3 amino acids: CASSSQGAEDSPLHF. In nucleotides, the CDR3 is TGCGCCAGCAGCAGTCAGGGGGCAGAGGATTCACCCCTCCACTTT.

The chain employs TRBV9 and TRBJ2-5; D could derive from TRBD1 or TRBD2 (5 bases each). The CDR3 runs to 16 residues. The ends were cut back, 3 bases at V and 5 bases at J, with 20 bases in the middle. Germline V gene lookup returns CDR1 SGDLS and CDR2 YYNGEE. CDR3 sequence: CASSGEGRGLAETQYF. The CDR3 DNA follows: TGTGCCAGCAGCGGAGAGGGTAGGGGCCTCGCGGAGACCCAGTACTTC.

This rearrangement joins TRBV7-9 to TRBJ1-3, with TRBD1 matching over 9 bases. Trimming removed 2 bases from V and 2 bases from J; junction bases left unmatched: 4. The CDR3 runs 16 residues. Germline CDR1 reads SEHNR; CDR2 reads FQNEAQ (reference sequence). The CDR3 DNA sequence: TGTGCCAGCAGCTTAAAGGGACAGGGAACTGGAAACACCATATATTTT. It encodes CASSLKGQGTGNTIYF.

This clone was observed once. The chain combines TRBV24-1 with TRBJ1-2; maybe TRBD1 (6 bases). The CDR3 is 13 amino acids. The V gene's germline CDR1 is KGHDR and CDR2 SFDVKD. V was cut by 0 bases and J by 6 bases, with 7 bases left in between. CDR3 DNA sequence: TGTGCCACCAGTGATTTGAAGGGGGATGGCTACACCTTC. This translates into CATSDLKGDGYTF.

This clone was detected only once. The chain combines TRBV3-1 (or the pseudogene TRBV3-2) with TRBJ1-1, with a weak D call TRBD1 (5 bases). The germline V and J ends were trimmed by 1 base and 1 base, with 7 bases remaining between them. The CDR3 contains 14 residues. CDR1 LGHDT and CDR2 YNNKEL come from the germline V gene (reference sequence). The CDR3 DNA sequence: TGTGCCAGCAGCCAAGCGGGGGGGAACACTGAAGCTTTCTTT. As protein: CASSQAGGNTEAFF.

This clone was seen a handful of times. The rearrangement uses TRBV5-1 and TRBJ2-1; D is uncertain. CDR1 is SGHRS and CDR2 is YFSETQ in the germline V gene. Trimming pared 4 bases from V and 5 bases from J, leaving 4 bases between. CDR3 size: 11 residues. The CDR3 loop reads CASSKNNEQFF. DNA of the CDR3: TGCGCCAGCAGCAAAAACAATGAGCAGTTCTTC.

This chain joins TRBV3-1 (or the pseudogene TRBV3-2) and TRBJ2-5; 15 positions match TRBD2. The germline CDR1 and CDR2 sequences are LGHDT and YNNKEL (reference sequence). With 6 bases clipped from V and 5 bases from J, the junction kept 10 bases outside the gene matches. The CDR3 contains 17 residues. Here the CDR3 reads CASSSRTSGGAGETQYF. The CDR3 DNA reads as TGTGCCAGCAGTTCCCGGACTAGCGGGGGGGCGGGGGAGACCCAGTACTTC.

There are a few counts of this clone. The V gene is TRBV7-9, the J gene TRBJ2-7, with D perhaps given as TRBD1 or TRBD2 (6 bases each). In germline, CDR1 is SEHNR, CDR2 FQNEAQ (reference sequence). The CDR3 covers 14 residues. The CDR3 reads CASSLLGRSGASHV. The CDR3 DNA reads as TGTGCCAGCAGCTTATTGGGCCGGTCGGGGGCATCGCACGTC.

This chain links TRBV9 with TRBJ1-4; D is undetermined. The V end was cut by 4 bases, the J end by 8 bases, with 15 bases between. Germline assignment: CDR1 SGDLS and CDR2 YYNGEE. The CDR3 is 14 residues long. CDR3 amino acids: CASSRPSGEEKLFF. CDR3 DNA sequence: TGTGCCAGCAGCCGACCGTCTGGAGAGGAAAAACTGTTTTTT. The whole variable domain, remainder taken from reference TRBV9 and TRBJ1-4, is DSGVTQTPKHLITATGQRVTLRCSPRSGDLSVYWYQQSLDQGLQFLIQYYNGEERAKGNILERFSAQQFPDLHSELNLSSLELGDSALYFCASSRPSGEEKLFFGSGTQLSVL.

The chain carries TRBV19 and TRBJ1-5; 8 nucleotides agree with TRBD1. V was clipped by 5 bases and J by 3 bases; unmatched bases: 3. The germline CDR1 and CDR2 sequences are LNHDA and SQIVND (reference sequence). The CDR3 runs 14 residues. CDR3 in DNA: TGTGCCAGTAGTCCAGGGGGCACCAATCAGCCCCAGCATTTT. Translation: CASSPGGTNQPQHF.

V gene TRBV5-1 combines with J gene TRBJ2-5; maybe TRBD1 (6 bases). This CDR3 spans 13 amino acids. Per the germline V gene, CDR1 is SGHRS and CDR2 is YFSETQ. Trimming left V 2 bases short and J 3 bases short, with 8 bases between. This chain's CDR3 is CASSLSGEETQYF. CDR3 coding DNA: TGCGCCAGCAGCTTATCAGGGGAAGAGACCCAGTACTTC. Based on the CDR3 plus reference TRBV5-1 and TRBJ2-5, the full variable domain is KAGVTQTPRYLIKTRGQQVTLSCSPISGHRSVSWYQQTPGQGLQFLFEYFSETQRNKGNFPGRFSGRQFSNSRSEMNVSTLELGDSALYLCASSLSGEETQYFGPGTRLLVL.

The CDR3 here is CAISEEAYREQYV. The CDR3 DNA sequence: TGTGCCATCAGTGAGGAGGCCTACAGGGAGCAGTACGTC. The chain is built from TRBV10-3 and TRBJ2-7; TRBD1 is a possible D gene (5 bases). Per the germline V gene, CDR1 is ENHRY and CDR2 is SYGVKD. Trimming took off 2 bases at V and 7 bases at J, with 12 bases between the two ends. The length of the CDR3 is 13 residues.

Only a few counts were recorded for this clone. The chain combines TRBV18 with TRBJ2-1; 11 nucleotides align to TRBD2. With 4 bases clipped from V and 4 bases from J, the junction kept 3 bases outside the gene matches. From germline, CDR1 is KGHSH and CDR2 LQKENI. This CDR3 comprises 15 residues. This chain's CDR3 is CASSLLAGEYNEQFF. CDR3 in DNA: TGTGCCAGCTCACTACTAGCGGGGGAGTACAATGAGCAGTTCTTC.

V usage is TRBV21-1 and J usage is TRBJ2-3; the table's D call, TRBD1, has no DNA check behind it. TRBV21-1 is a pseudogene segment. The CDR3 length is 14 residues. CDR3 DNA sequence: TGTGCCAGCCATAACAGGGGGACCTCAGATACGCAGTATTTT. This translates into CASHNRGTSDTQYF.

This clone was seen a few times. The chain carries TRBV29-1 and TRBJ1-2; 7 bases are a match to TRBD1. The CDR3 length is 13 residues. After removal of 3 bases from V and 5 bases from J, the junction contained 6 bases not matched to a gene. Per germline, CDR1 SQVTM and CDR2 ANQGSEA. The CDR3 is CSVDFRGKYGYTF. In DNA form, the CDR3 reads TGCAGCGTTGATTTCAGGGGGAAGTATGGCTACACCTTC.

V and J are TRBV5-1 and TRBJ2-3; the D gene is possibly TRBD2 (6 bases). CDR3 length equals 13 residues. The V and J ends lost 4 bases and 2 bases respectively, with 8 bases between them. CDR1 and CDR2 from the germline V gene are SGHRS and YFSETQ. The CDR3 here is CASSPGDTDTQYF. The CDR3 nucleotides are TGCGCCAGCAGCCCGGGGGACACAGATACGCAGTATTTT.

This clone was found once. V and J are TRBV5-1 and TRBJ1-2; possible D gene TRBD1, 6 bases. Germline V CDR1 and CDR2: SGHRS, YFSETQ. The CDR3 contains 18 residues. V was trimmed by 7 bases and J by 3 bases, leaving 28 bases between them. Here the CDR3 DNA reads TGCGCCAGCGGTTCGCCCGCCCGAATTAGGGGGGATGACTATGGCTACACCTTC. This gives the protein CASGSPARIRGDDYGYTF. The complete variable domain, with remaining parts taken from reference TRBV5-1 and TRBJ1-2, reads KAGVTQTPRYLIKTRGQQVTLSCSPISGHRSVSWYQQTPGQGLQFLFEYFSETQRNKGNFPGRFSGRQFSNSRSEMNVSTLELGDSALYLCASGSPARIRGDDYGYTFGSGTRLTVV.

The CDR3 loop reads CASSQEDLNYEQYV. The DNA of the CDR3 is TGTGCCAGCAGCCAAGAGGATCTGAACTACGAGCAGTACGTC. This chain connects TRBV4-2 to TRBJ2-7; no firm D call. The germline V gene encodes CDR1 LGHNA and CDR2 YNFKEQ. The CDR3 length is 14 residues. The V end was cut by 0 bases, the J end by 3 bases, with 9 bases between.

The chain uses TRBV19 and TRBJ1-6; D may be TRBD1 (6 bases). The germline V gene has CDR1 LNHDA and CDR2 SQIVND (reference sequence). The V and J ends lost 4 bases and 10 bases respectively, with 20 bases between them. The CDR3 is 16 amino acids. DNA for the CDR3: TGTGCCAGTAGTAGAAGGGGCAGGGGTCTTGACTCACCCCTCCACTTT. Its protein product is CASSRRGRGLDSPLHF.

In this sample, this clone turned up a few times. The CDR3 coding sequence is TGTGCCAGTACAAAACTAGCGGGGACCAATGAGCAGTTCTTC. It yields the protein CASTKLAGTNEQFF. The chain couples TRBV7-2 to TRBJ2-1, with 10 bases that match TRBD2. The CDR3 contains 14 residues. V trimming: 9 bases; J trimming: 6 bases; junction bases outside the gene matches: 8. The V gene's germline CDR1 is SGHTA and CDR2 FQGNSA.

The chain links TRBV4-3 to TRBJ2-1, with TRBD1 matching 8 bases. CDR1 is LGHNA, CDR2 YSLEER, per germline. This CDR3 is 15 amino acids long. V shed 2 bases and J 3 bases; nucleotides not matched to a gene: 3. The CDR3 here is CASSQTGTGYNEQFF. DNA for the CDR3: TGCGCCAGCAGCCAAACAGGGACAGGCTACAATGAGCAGTTCTTC.

This clone is a singleton in its sample. The CDR3 nucleotides are TGTGCCAGCAGCTTCGGGACAGGGATGGCAGATACGCAGTATTTT. Translation: CASSFGTGMADTQYF. The chain couples TRBV5-6 to TRBJ2-3, with TRBD1 matching 9 bases. The CDR3 sequence is 15 residues long. Germline CDR1 is SGHDT and CDR2 is YYEEEE. Trimming at V came to 2 bases and at J to 4 bases, leaving 5 bases not matched to a gene.

The V call is TRBV3-1 (or the pseudogene TRBV3-2), the J call TRBJ1-2, with D possibly matching TRBD1 (6 bases). This CDR3 spans 14 amino acids. Trimming shortened V by 4 bases and J by 11 bases, and 20 bases separated the two germline ends. The germline gives CDR1 LGHDT, CDR2 YNNKEL (reference sequence). The chain's CDR3 is CASSLRTGTTQYTF. CDR3 DNA sequence: TGTGCCAGCAGCCTGCGTACAGGGACAACTCAGTACACCTTC.

The chain is built from TRBV12-3 or TRBV12-4 and TRBJ2-7; D may be TRBD1 (6 bases). CDR3 length: 13 amino acids. The V and J ends lost 6 bases and 6 bases respectively, with 15 bases between them. Here the CDR3 DNA reads TGTGCCAGCAGAGCATACAGGGACGGCGAGCAGTACGTC. Translating gives CASRAYRDGEQYV.

This clone showed up just a few times. This chain uses TRBV18 with TRBJ1-2; no definite D call. There are 16 residues in the CDR3. Germline V gene lookup returns CDR1 KGHSH and CDR2 LQKENI. V lost 2 bases to trimming and J lost 4 bases, with 17 bases between them. CDR3 nucleotides: TGTGCCAGCTCACCAGACAAAGGTCCCGGGAGCTATGGCTACACCTTC. It encodes CASSPDKGPGSYGYTF.

This clone was seen a few times. This rearrangement joins TRBV7-2 to TRBJ1-3, with 7 bases fitting TRBD1. Germline V gene sequence: CDR1 SGHTA, CDR2 FQGNSA. The CDR3 covers 14 residues. The J segment lost 4 bases and the V segment lost 4 bases, leaving 4 bases of the junction unmatched. CDR3 nucleotides: TGTGCCAGCAGCTGGGGGACAGTCGGAAACACCATATATTTT. Its translation is CASSWGTVGNTIYF.

This rearrangement joins TRBV2 to TRBJ2-2; the D gene is possibly TRBD1 (5 bases). The CDR3 loop spans 14 amino acids. CDR1 is SNHLY and CDR2 is FYNNEI in the germline V gene. V was pared by 7 bases and J by 2 bases, with 11 bases between. The CDR3 region has the DNA TGTGCCAGCAATAGACAGCCCAACACCGGGGAGCTGTTTTTT. Amino acids: CASNRQPNTGELFF. Drawing the rest from reference TRBV2 and TRBJ2-2, the complete variable domain is EPEVTQTPSHQVTQMGQEVILRCVPISNHLYFYWYRQILGQKVEFLVSFYNNEISEKSEIFDDQFSVERPDGSNFTLKIRSTKLEDSAMYFCASNRQPNTGELFFGEGSRLTVL.